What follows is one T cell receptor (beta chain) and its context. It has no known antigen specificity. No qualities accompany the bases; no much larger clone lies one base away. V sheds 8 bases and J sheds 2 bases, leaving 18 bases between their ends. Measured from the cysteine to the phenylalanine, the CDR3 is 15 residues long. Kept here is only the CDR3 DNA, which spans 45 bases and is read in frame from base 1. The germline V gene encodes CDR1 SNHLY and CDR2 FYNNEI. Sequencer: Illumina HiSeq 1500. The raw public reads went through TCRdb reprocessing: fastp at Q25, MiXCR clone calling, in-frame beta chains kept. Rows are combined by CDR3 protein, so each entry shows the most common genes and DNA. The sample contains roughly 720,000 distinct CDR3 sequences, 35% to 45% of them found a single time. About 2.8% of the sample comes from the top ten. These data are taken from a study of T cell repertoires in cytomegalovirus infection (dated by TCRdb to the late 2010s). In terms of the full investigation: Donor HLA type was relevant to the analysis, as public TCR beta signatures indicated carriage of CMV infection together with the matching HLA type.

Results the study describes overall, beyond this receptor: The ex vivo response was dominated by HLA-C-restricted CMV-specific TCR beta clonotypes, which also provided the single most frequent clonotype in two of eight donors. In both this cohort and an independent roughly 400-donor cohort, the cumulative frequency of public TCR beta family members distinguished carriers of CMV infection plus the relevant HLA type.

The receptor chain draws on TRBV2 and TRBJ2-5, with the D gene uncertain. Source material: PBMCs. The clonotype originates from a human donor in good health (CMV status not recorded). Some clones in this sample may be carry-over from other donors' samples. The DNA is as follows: TGTGCCAGCCAGTCAGCCGGAGTGGTACAAGAGACCCAGTACTTC. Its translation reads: CASQSAGVVQETQYF.